This is a list of T cell receptor beta chains from one sample in a study of response to subunit inactivated influenza vaccine. TCRdb recomputed calls from the RT-PCR reads with MiXCR, one row per CDR3 protein. The sample consists of approximately 310,000 distinct CDR3 sequences, 21% of them appearing once. The sequencing used PBMCs from blood, collected 21 months after vaccination. These receptors originate from a man in his fifties or sixties who received an inactivated influenza vaccine. The CDR3 runs from the conserved cysteine through the conserved F or W. The D gene is left open where the match is weak. Clone sizes are given selectively: once, few, many, or a class where the clone is expanded.

clone size: .
D gene: .
V gene: TRBV4-1
CDR3 length: 15
J gene: TRBJ2-5
CDR3 protein: CASSQDWGAYETQYF
CDR3 DNA: TGCGCCAGCAGCCAAGATTGGGGGGCATACGAGACCCAGTACTTC

clone size: .
D gene: .
V gene: TRBV7-8
CDR3 length: 16
J gene: TRBJ2-2
CDR3 protein: CASSQFGALNTGELFF
CDR3 DNA: TGTGCCAGCAGCCAATTCGGGGCCCTAAACACCGGGGAGCTGTTTTTT

clone size: .
D gene: .
V gene: TRBV20-1
CDR3 length: 14
J gene: TRBJ1-5
CDR3 protein: CSASRAASNQPQHF
CDR3 DNA: TGCAGTGCTAGTAGGGCAGCAAGTAATCAGCCCCAGCATTTT

clone size: .
D gene: .
V gene: TRBV6-8
CDR3 length: 11
J gene: TRBJ2-2
CDR3 protein: CASGAPGELFF
CDR3 DNA: TGTGCCAGTGGGGCCCCCGGGGAGCTGTTTTTT

clone size: .
D gene: .
V gene: TRBV27
CDR3 length: 14
J gene: TRBJ1-1
CDR3 protein: CASTYGGGSTEAFF
CDR3 DNA: TGTGCCAGCACTTACGGTGGGGGTAGCACTGAAGCTTTCTTT

clone size: few
D gene: TRBD1
V gene: TRBV6-1
CDR3 length: 14
J gene: TRBJ1-6
CDR3 protein: CASSPTGGHSPLHF
CDR3 DNA: TGTGCCAGCAGTCCGACAGGGGGCCATTCACCCCTCCACTTT

clone size: many
D gene: TRBD1
V gene: TRBV28
CDR3 length: 11
J gene: TRBJ1-5
CDR3 protein: CASSLRDREHF
CDR3 DNA: TGTGCCAGCAGTCTCCGGGACAGGGAGCATTTT

clone size: .
D gene: TRBD1
V gene: TRBV20-1
CDR3 length: 14
J gene: TRBJ1-2
CDR3 protein: CSARGDRARYGYTF
CDR3 DNA: TGCAGTGCTAGAGGCGACAGGGCCCGCTATGGCTACACCTTC

clone size: few
D gene: TRBD1
V gene: TRBV25-1
CDR3 length: 13
J gene: TRBJ1-2
CDR3 protein: CASTKGEGAGYTF
CDR3 DNA: TGTGCCAGCACCAAAGGGGAGGGGGCTGGCTACACCTTC

clone size: .
D gene: .
V gene: TRBV19
CDR3 length: 16
J gene: TRBJ2-2
CDR3 protein: CASSMDYLLNTGELFF
CDR3 DNA: TGTGCCAGTAGTATGGACTACCTATTGAACACCGGGGAGCTGTTTTTT

clone size: .
D gene: .
V gene: TRBV6-1
CDR3 length: 13
J gene: TRBJ2-7
CDR3 protein: CASTSLTFYEQYF
CDR3 DNA: TGTGCCAGCACCTCGTTGACATTTTACGAGCAGTACTTC

clone size: few
D gene: .
V gene: TRBV7-6
CDR3 length: 13
J gene: TRBJ1-3
CDR3 protein: CASSGTLGNTIYF
CDR3 DNA: TGTGCCAGCAGCGGGACCCTCGGGAACACCATATATTTT

clone size: .
D gene: .
V gene: TRBV18
CDR3 length: 13
J gene: TRBJ1-2
CDR3 protein: CASSPETNYGYTF
CDR3 DNA: TGTGCCAGCTCACCGGAGACTAACTATGGCTACACCTTC

clone size: few
D gene: TRBD1
V gene: TRBV2
CDR3 length: 14
J gene: TRBJ2-7
CDR3 protein: CASREGQGAYEQYF
CDR3 DNA: TGTGCCAGCAGGGAGGGACAGGGAGCCTACGAGCAGTACTTC

clone size: once
D gene: TRBD2
V gene: TRBV6-1
CDR3 length: 15
J gene: TRBJ2-5
CDR3 protein: CASSRPGLADETQYF
CDR3 DNA: TGTGCCAGCAGCCGCCCGGGACTAGCGGACGAGACCCAGTACTTC

clone size: .
D gene: .
V gene: TRBV12-3/TRBV12-4
CDR3 length: 13
J gene: TRBJ2-5
CDR3 protein: CASSLGRAWTQYF
CDR3 DNA: TGTGCCAGCAGTTTAGGCAGAGCTTGGACCCAGTACTTC

clone size: few
D gene: TRBD2
V gene: TRBV6-1
CDR3 length: 18
J gene: TRBJ2-4
CDR3 protein: CASSRGTSGRRGKNIQYF
CDR3 DNA: TGTGCCAGCAGTAGGGGGACTAGCGGGAGAAGGGGCAAAAACATTCAGTACTTC

clone size: .
D gene: TRBD2
V gene: TRBV20-1
CDR3 length: 16
J gene: TRBJ2-7
CDR3 protein: CSARVPGTSAFHEQYF
CDR3 DNA: TGCAGTGCTAGAGTCCCCGGGACTAGCGCTTTCCACGAGCAGTACTTC

clone size: .
D gene: .
V gene: TRBV7-9
CDR3 length: 14
J gene: TRBJ1-5
CDR3 protein: CASSSGRVPQPQHF
CDR3 DNA: TGTGCCAGCAGCTCGGGACGGGTTCCTCAGCCCCAGCATTTT

clone size: .
D gene: TRBD2
V gene: TRBV6-5
CDR3 length: 15
J gene: TRBJ2-1
CDR3 protein: CASSYSTSGHNEQFF
CDR3 DNA: TGTGCCAGCAGTTACTCGACTAGCGGACACAATGAGCAGTTCTTC

clone size: .
D gene: TRBD1
V gene: TRBV5-1
CDR3 length: 15
J gene: TRBJ1-1
CDR3 protein: CASSLGQGMNTEAFF
CDR3 DNA: TGCGCCAGCAGCTTGGGACAGGGGATGAACACTGAAGCTTTCTTT

clone size: .
D gene: .
V gene: TRBV2
CDR3 length: 15
J gene: TRBJ1-2
CDR3 protein: CASCRRTVLSYGYTF
CDR3 DNA: TGTGCCAGCTGCCGGCGGACAGTCCTCTCCTATGGCTACACCTTC

clone size: few
D gene: TRBD1
V gene: TRBV29-1
CDR3 length: 12
J gene: TRBJ1-1
CDR3 protein: CSGQGLGTEAFF
CDR3 DNA: TGCAGCGGACAGGGGCTAGGCACTGAAGCTTTCTTT

clone size: few
D gene: TRBD1
V gene: TRBV28
CDR3 length: 15
J gene: TRBJ1-2
CDR3 protein: CASSSPGGAAYGYTF
CDR3 DNA: TGTGCCAGCAGTTCACCAGGGGGCGCCGCCTATGGCTACACCTTC

clone size: .
D gene: .
V gene: TRBV20-1
CDR3 length: 15
J gene: TRBJ1-2
CDR3 protein: CSARRAGASNYGYTF
CDR3 DNA: TGCAGTGCTAGGAGGGCGGGGGCATCTAACTATGGCTACACCTTC

clone size: .
D gene: .
V gene: TRBV5-5
CDR3 length: 16
J gene: TRBJ2-1
CDR3 protein: CASSVRMDSLANEQFF
CDR3 DNA: TGTGCCAGCAGTGTGAGAATGGACTCGCTAGCGAATGAGCAGTTCTTC

clone size: .
D gene: .
V gene: TRBV28
CDR3 length: 14
J gene: TRBJ1-1
CDR3 protein: CASSFHRMNTEASF
CDR3 DNA: TGTGCCAGCAGTTTTCACAGAATGAACACTGAAGCTTCCTTT

clone size: many
D gene: TRBD1
V gene: TRBV10-3
CDR3 length: 16
J gene: TRBJ1-1
CDR3 protein: CAIRPRDRRMNTEAFF
CDR3 DNA: TGTGCCATCAGACCCCGGGACAGGCGCATGAACACTGAAGCTTTCTTT

clone size: .
D gene: TRBD2
V gene: TRBV28
CDR3 length: 16
J gene: TRBJ2-1
CDR3 protein: CASSFIAGGSYNEQFF
CDR3 DNA: TGTGCCAGCAGCTTCATAGCGGGGGGTAGTTACAATGAGCAGTTCTTC

clone size: few
D gene: TRBD2
V gene: TRBV18
CDR3 length: 16
J gene: TRBJ2-1
CDR3 protein: CASSLESGRFDNEQFF
CDR3 DNA: TGTGCCAGCTCACTCGAAAGCGGGAGATTCGACAATGAGCAGTTCTTC

clone size: few
D gene: .
V gene: TRBV6-1
CDR3 length: 13
J gene: TRBJ1-5
CDR3 protein: CASSQGLRQPQHF
CDR3 DNA: TGTGCCAGCAGTCAAGGACTCCGTCAGCCCCAGCATTTT

clone size: .
D gene: .
V gene: TRBV6-6
CDR3 length: 13
J gene: TRBJ2-2
CDR3 protein: CASTPTGTGELFF
CDR3 DNA: TGTGCCAGCACCCCGACGGGCACCGGGGAGCTGTTTTTT

clone size: few
D gene: .
V gene: TRBV28
CDR3 length: 15
J gene: TRBJ2-2
CDR3 protein: CASSLWAGSTGELFF
CDR3 DNA: TGTGCCAGCAGTTTATGGGCGGGGAGCACCGGGGAGCTGTTTTTT

clone size: few
D gene: .
V gene: TRBV15
CDR3 length: 14
J gene: TRBJ2-5
CDR3 protein: CATSREDLQETQYF
CDR3 DNA: TGTGCCACCAGCAGAGAGGACCTCCAAGAGACCCAGTACTTC

clone size: few
D gene: TRBD1
V gene: TRBV12-3/TRBV12-4
CDR3 length: 14
J gene: TRBJ1-2
CDR3 protein: CASSTWDRGGGYTF
CDR3 DNA: TGTGCCAGCAGTACATGGGACAGGGGCGGAGGCTACACCTTC

clone size: once
D gene: .
V gene: TRBV5-1
CDR3 length: 11
J gene: TRBJ2-3
CDR3 protein: CASTGGDTQYF
CDR3 DNA: TGCGCCAGCACTGGAGGTGATACGCAGTATTTT

clone size: few
D gene: .
V gene: TRBV7-2
CDR3 length: 15
J gene: TRBJ1-4
CDR3 protein: CASSLGQATNEKLFF
CDR3 DNA: TGTGCCAGCAGCTTAGGGCAAGCAACTAATGAAAAACTGTTTTTT

clone size: few
D gene: TRBD1
V gene: TRBV5-1
CDR3 length: 18
J gene: TRBJ1-5
CDR3 protein: CASSPRTGGPYSNQPQHF
CDR3 DNA: TGCGCCAGCAGCCCAAGGACAGGGGGGCCCTATAGCAATCAGCCCCAGCATTTT

clone size: few
D gene: TRBD1
V gene: TRBV4-1
CDR3 length: 16
J gene: TRBJ1-5
CDR3 protein: CASSQKPGQGYQPQHF
CDR3 DNA: TGCGCCAGCAGCCAAAAACCGGGACAGGGTTATCAGCCCCAGCATTTT

clone size: .
D gene: .
V gene: TRBV20-1
CDR3 length: 16
J gene: TRBJ1-4
CDR3 protein: CSARDWGRGNGEKLFF
CDR3 DNA: TGCAGTGCTAGAGATTGGGGCAGGGGTAATGGTGAAAAACTGTTTTTT

clone size: .
D gene: .
V gene: TRBV4-2
CDR3 length: 16
J gene: TRBJ2-1
CDR3 protein: CASSKRGGVLYNEQFF
CDR3 DNA: TGTGCCAGCAGCAAGAGGGGGGGGGTCCTTTACAATGAGCAGTTCTTC

clone size: many
D gene: TRBD1
V gene: TRBV7-9
CDR3 length: 17
J gene: TRBJ2-1
CDR3 protein: CASSQSLGQGKYNEQFF
CDR3 DNA: TGTGCCAGCAGCCAAAGCTTGGGACAGGGAAAATACAATGAGCAGTTCTTC

clone size: .
D gene: .
V gene: TRBV20-1
CDR3 length: 12
J gene: TRBJ2-3
CDR3 protein: CSATDGTDTQYF
CDR3 DNA: TGCAGTGCAACGGACGGCACAGATACGCAGTATTTT

clone size: few
D gene: .
V gene: TRBV5-1
CDR3 length: 16
J gene: TRBJ2-7
CDR3 protein: CASSLGVGTLTYEQYF
CDR3 DNA: TGCGCCAGCAGCTTGGGAGTTGGGACGTTAACCTACGAGCAGTACTTC

clone size: .
D gene: TRBD1
V gene: TRBV14
CDR3 length: 17
J gene: TRBJ2-2
CDR3 protein: CASSQGGTGLYTGELFF
CDR3 DNA: TGTGCCAGCAGCCAAGGCGGGACAGGGCTTTACACCGGGGAGCTGTTTTTT

clone size: .
D gene: .
V gene: TRBV5-1
CDR3 length: 14
J gene: TRBJ1-2
CDR3 protein: CASRADVSQGGYTF
CDR3 DNA: TGCGCCAGCAGGGCGGACGTTTCGCAGGGTGGCTACACCTTC

clone size: .
D gene: .
V gene: TRBV11-3
CDR3 length: 13
J gene: TRBJ2-5
CDR3 protein: CASARTDQETQYF
CDR3 DNA: TGTGCCAGCGCAAGGACAGACCAAGAGACCCAGTACTTC

clone size: few
D gene: TRBD1
V gene: TRBV5-6
CDR3 length: 15
J gene: TRBJ2-7
CDR3 protein: CASSFLRDSLYGQYF
CDR3 DNA: TGTGCCAGCAGCTTTCTTCGGGACAGCCTCTACGGGCAGTACTTC

clone size: few
D gene: .
V gene: TRBV4-1
CDR3 length: 15
J gene: TRBJ2-3
CDR3 protein: CASSPQGVNTDTQYF
CDR3 DNA: TGCGCCAGCAGCCCCCAGGGAGTGAACACAGATACGCAGTATTTT

clone size: .
D gene: TRBD1
V gene: TRBV29-1
CDR3 length: 14
J gene: TRBJ2-5
CDR3 protein: CSVEPGQGRETQYF
CDR3 DNA: TGCAGCGTCGAGCCGGGACAGGGGCGAGAGACCCAGTACTTC

clone size: few
D gene: .
V gene: TRBV29-1
CDR3 length: 12
J gene: TRBJ2-7
CDR3 protein: CSVAGPEVGQYF
CDR3 DNA: TGCAGCGTTGCAGGGCCCGAGGTCGGGCAGTACTTC

clone size: .
D gene: TRBD1
V gene: TRBV6-5
CDR3 length: 15
J gene: TRBJ1-2
CDR3 protein: CASSYSGTVPYGYTF
CDR3 DNA: TGTGCCAGCAGTTACTCCGGGACAGTACCCTATGGCTACACCTTC

clone size: few
D gene: .
V gene: TRBV10-1
CDR3 length: 15
J gene: TRBJ2-1
CDR3 protein: CASSEMRGRVHEQFF
CDR3 DNA: TGCGCCAGCAGTGAAATGAGGGGCCGAGTTCATGAGCAGTTCTTC

clone size: few
D gene: .
V gene: TRBV29-1
CDR3 length: 9
J gene: TRBJ2-7
CDR3 protein: CSVDPEQYF
CDR3 DNA: TGCAGCGTTGACCCCGAGCAGTACTTC